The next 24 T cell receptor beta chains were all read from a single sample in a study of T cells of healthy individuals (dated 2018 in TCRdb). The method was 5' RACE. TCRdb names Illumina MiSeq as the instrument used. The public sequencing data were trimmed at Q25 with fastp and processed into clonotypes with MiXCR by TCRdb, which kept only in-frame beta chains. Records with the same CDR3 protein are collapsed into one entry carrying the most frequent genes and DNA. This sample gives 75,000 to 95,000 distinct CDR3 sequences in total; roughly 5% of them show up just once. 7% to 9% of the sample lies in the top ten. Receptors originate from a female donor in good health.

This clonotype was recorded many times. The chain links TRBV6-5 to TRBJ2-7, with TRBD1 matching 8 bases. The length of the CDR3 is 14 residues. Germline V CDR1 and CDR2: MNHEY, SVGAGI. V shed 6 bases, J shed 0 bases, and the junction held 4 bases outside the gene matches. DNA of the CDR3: TGTGCCAGCAGCACAGGGGGGAGCTCCTACGAGCAGTACTTC. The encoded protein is CASSTGGSSYEQYF.

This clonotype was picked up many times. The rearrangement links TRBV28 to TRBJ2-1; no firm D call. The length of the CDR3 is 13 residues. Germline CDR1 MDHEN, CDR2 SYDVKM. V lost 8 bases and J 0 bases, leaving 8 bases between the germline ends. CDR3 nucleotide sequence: TGTGCCAGCCGGGCAGACTCCTACAATGAGCAGTTCTTC. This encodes CASRADSYNEQFF. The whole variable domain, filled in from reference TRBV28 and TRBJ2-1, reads DVKVTQSSRYLVKRTGEKVFLECVQDMDHENMFWYRQDPGLGLRLIYFSYDVKMKEKGDIPEGYSVSREKKERFSLILESASTNQTSMYLCASRADSYNEQFFGPGTRLTVL.

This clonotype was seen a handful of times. The CDR3 DNA reads TGTGCCAGCAGCGTAGCTATTGGGACTAGCGGGAGTCCCGGGGAGCTGTTTTTT. Its translation is CASSVAIGTSGSPGELFF. The chain recombines TRBV9 with TRBJ2-2, with TRBD2 matching over 14 bases. V shed 0 bases, J shed 6 bases, and the junction held 7 bases outside the gene matches. The germline V gene encodes CDR1 SGDLS and CDR2 YYNGEE. This CDR3 contains 18 residues. The whole variable domain, remainder taken from reference TRBV9 and TRBJ2-2, is DSGVTQTPKHLITATGQRVTLRCSPRSGDLSVYWYQQSLDQGLQFLIQYYNGEERAKGNILERFSAQQFPDLHSELNLSSLELGDSALYFCASSVAIGTSGSPGELFFGEGSRLTVL.

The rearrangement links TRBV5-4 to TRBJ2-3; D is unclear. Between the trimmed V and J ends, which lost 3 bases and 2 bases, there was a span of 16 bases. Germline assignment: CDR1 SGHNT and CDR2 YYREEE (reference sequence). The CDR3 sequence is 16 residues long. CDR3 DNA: TGTGCCAGCAGCTCCTCAGCCTCTAGGAACACAGATACGCAGTATTTT. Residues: CASSSSASRNTDTQYF. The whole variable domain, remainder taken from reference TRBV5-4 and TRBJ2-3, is ETGVTQSPTHLIKTRGQQVTLRCSSQSGHNTVSWYQQALGQGPQFIFQYYREEENGRGNFPPRFSGLQFPNYSSELNVNALELDDSALYLCASSSSASRNTDTQYFGPGTRLTVL.

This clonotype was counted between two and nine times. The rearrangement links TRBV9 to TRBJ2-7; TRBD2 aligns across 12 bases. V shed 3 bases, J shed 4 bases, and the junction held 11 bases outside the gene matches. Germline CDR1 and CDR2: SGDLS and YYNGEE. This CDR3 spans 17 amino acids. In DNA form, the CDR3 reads TGTGCCAGCAGCGCGGACCCGAGACTAGCGGGGGCTTACGAGCAGTACTTC. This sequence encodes CASSADPRLAGAYEQYF.

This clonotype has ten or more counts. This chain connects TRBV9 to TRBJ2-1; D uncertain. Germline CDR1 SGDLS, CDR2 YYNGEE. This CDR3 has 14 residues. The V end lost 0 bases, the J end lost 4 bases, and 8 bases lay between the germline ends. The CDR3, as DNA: TGTGCCAGCAGCGTAGGAGCTGGATACAATGAGCAGTTCTTC. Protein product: CASSVGAGYNEQFF.

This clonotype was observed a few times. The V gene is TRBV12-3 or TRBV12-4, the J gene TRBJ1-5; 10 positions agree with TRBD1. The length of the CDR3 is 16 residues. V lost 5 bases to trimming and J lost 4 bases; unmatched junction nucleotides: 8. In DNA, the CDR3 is TGTGCCAGCAGTCGACAGGGGGCCTTGGTGAATCAGCCCCAGCATTTT. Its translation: CASSRQGALVNQPQHF.

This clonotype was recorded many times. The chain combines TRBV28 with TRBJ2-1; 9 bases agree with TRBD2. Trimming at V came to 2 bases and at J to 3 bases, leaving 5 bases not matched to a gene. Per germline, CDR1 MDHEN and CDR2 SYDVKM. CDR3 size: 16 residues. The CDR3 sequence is CASSLVGSGSYNEQFF. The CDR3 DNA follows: TGTGCCAGCAGTTTAGTGGGTAGCGGGAGCTACAATGAGCAGTTCTTC.

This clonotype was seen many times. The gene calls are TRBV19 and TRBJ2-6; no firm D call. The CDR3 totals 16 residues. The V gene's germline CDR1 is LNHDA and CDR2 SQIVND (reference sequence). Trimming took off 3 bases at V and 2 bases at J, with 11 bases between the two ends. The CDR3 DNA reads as TGTGCCAGTAGTATTCGATCGGGCCCTGGGGCCAACGTCCTGACTTTC. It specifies CASSIRSGPGANVLTF. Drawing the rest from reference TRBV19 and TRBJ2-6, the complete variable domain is DGGITQSPKYLFRKEGQNVTLSCEQNLNHDAMYWYRQDPGQGLRLIYYSQIVNDFQKGDIAEGYSVSREKKESFPLTVTSAQKNPTAFYLCASSIRSGPGANVLTFGAGSRLTVL.

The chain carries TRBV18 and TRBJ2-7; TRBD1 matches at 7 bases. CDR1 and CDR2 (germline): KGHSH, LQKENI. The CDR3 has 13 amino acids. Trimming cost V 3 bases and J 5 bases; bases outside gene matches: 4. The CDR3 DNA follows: TGTGCCAGCTCACCGACAGGGAATAACGAGCAGTACTTC. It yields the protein CASSPTGNNEQYF.

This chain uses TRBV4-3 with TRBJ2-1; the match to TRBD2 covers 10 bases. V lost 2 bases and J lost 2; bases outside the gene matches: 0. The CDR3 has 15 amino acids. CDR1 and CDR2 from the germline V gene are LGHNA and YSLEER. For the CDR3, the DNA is TGCGCCAGCAGCCAAAGCGGGAGGGCCTACAATGAGCAGTTCTTC. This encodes CASSQSGRAYNEQFF.

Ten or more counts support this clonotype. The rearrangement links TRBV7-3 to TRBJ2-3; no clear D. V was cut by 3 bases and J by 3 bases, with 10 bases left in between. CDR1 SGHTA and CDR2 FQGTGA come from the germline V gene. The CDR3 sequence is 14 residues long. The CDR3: CASSFRRGTDTQYF. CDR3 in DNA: TGTGCCAGCAGCTTTAGGCGTGGAACAGATACGCAGTATTTT. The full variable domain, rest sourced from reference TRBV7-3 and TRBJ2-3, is GAGVSQTPSNKVTEKGKYVELRCDPISGHTALYWYRQSLGQGPEFLIYFQGTGAADDSGLPNDRFFAVRPEGSVSTLKIQRTERGDSAVYLCASSFRRGTDTQYFGPGTRLTVL.

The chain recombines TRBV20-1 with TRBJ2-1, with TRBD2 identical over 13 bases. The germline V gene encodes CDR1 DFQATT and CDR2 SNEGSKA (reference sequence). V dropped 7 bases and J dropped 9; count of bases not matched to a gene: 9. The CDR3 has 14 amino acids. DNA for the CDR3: TGCAGTGTTATAGGGACTAGCGGGACCGGTGAGCAGTTCTTC. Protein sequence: CSVIGTSGTGEQFF.

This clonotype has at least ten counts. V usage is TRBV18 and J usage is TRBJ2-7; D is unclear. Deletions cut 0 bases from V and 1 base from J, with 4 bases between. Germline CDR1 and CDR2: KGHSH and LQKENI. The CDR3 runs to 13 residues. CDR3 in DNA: TGTGCCAGCTCACCACCGACGTCCTACGAGCAGTACTTC. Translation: CASSPPTSYEQYF.

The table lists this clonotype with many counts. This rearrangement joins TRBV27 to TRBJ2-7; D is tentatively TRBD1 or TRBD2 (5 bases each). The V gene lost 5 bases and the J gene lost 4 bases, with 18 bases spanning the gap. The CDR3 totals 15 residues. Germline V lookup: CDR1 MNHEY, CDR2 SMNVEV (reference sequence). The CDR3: CASSPRQAGGYEQYF. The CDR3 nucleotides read TGTGCCAGCAGTCCAAGACAAGCTGGGGGATACGAGCAGTACTTC.

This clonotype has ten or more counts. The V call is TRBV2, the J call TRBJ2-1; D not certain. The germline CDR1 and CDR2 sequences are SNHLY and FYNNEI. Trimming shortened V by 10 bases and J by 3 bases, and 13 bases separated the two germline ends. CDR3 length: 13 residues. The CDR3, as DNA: TGTGCCACCTCGTACACGGACTACAATGAGCAGTTCTTC. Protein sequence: CATSYTDYNEQFF.

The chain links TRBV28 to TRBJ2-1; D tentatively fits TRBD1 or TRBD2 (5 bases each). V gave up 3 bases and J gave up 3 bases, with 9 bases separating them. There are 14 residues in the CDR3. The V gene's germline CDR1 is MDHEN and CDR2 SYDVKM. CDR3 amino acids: CASSFGDVYNEQFF. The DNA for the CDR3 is TGTGCCAGCAGTTTTGGGGACGTCTACAATGAGCAGTTCTTC.

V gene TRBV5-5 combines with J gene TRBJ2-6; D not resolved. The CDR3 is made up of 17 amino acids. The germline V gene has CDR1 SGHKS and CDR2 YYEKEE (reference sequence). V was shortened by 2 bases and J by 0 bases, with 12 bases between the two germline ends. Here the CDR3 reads CASSFSMGSSGANVLTF. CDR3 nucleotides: TGTGCCAGCAGCTTTAGTATGGGCAGCTCTGGGGCCAACGTCCTGACTTTC.

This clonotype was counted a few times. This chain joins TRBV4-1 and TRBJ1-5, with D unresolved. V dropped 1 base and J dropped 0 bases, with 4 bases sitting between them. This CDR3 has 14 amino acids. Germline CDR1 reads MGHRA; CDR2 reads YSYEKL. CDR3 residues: CASSQVDSNQPQHF. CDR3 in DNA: TGCGCCAGCAGCCAAGTCGATAGCAATCAGCCCCAGCATTTT.

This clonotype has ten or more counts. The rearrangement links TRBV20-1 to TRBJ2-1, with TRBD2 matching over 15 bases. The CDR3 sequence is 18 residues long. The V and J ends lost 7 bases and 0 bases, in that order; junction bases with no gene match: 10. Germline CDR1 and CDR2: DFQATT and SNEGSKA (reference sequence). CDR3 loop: CSGTGTSGRQSSYNEQFF. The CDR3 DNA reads TGCAGTGGGACGGGGACTAGCGGGAGGCAGAGCTCCTACAATGAGCAGTTCTTC.

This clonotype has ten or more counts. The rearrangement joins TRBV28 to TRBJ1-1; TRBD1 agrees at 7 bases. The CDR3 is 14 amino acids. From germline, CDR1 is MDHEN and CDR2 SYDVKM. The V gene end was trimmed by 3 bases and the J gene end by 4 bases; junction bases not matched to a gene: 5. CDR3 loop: CASSFRGQVTEAFF. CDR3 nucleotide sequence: TGTGCCAGCAGTTTTAGGGGGCAGGTCACTGAAGCTTTCTTT.

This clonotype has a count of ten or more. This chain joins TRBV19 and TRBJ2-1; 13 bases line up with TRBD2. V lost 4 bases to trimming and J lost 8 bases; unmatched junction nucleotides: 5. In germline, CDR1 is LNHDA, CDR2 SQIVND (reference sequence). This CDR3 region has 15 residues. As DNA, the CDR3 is TGTGCCAGTAGTACGACTAGCGGGAGGAGGGATGAGCAGTTCTTC. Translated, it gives CASSTTSGRRDEQFF. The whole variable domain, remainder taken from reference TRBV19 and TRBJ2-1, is DGGITQSPKYLFRKEGQNVTLSCEQNLNHDAMYWYRQDPGQGLRLIYYSQIVNDFQKGDIAEGYSVSREKKESFPLTVTSAQKNPTAFYLCASSTTSGRRDEQFFGPGTRLTVL.

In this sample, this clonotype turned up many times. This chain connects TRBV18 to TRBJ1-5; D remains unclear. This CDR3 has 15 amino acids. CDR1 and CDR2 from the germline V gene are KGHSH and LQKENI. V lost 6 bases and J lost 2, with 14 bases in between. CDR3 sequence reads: CASSPDPGGNQPQHF. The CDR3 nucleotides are TGTGCCAGCTCTCCGGACCCAGGCGGCAATCAGCCCCAGCATTTT. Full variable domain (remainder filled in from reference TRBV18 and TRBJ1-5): NAGVMQNPRHLVRRRGQEARLRCSPMKGHSHVYWYRQLPEEGLKFMVYLQKENIIDESGMPKERFSAEFPKEGPSILRIQQVVRGDSAAYFCASSPDPGGNQPQHFGDGTRLSIL.

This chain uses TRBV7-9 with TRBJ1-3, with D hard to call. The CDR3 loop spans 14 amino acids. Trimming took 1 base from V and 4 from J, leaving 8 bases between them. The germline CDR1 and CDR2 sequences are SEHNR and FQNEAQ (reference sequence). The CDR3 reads CASSLGTVGNTIYF. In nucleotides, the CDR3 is TGTGCCAGCAGCTTAGGGACGGTCGGAAACACCATATATTTT.